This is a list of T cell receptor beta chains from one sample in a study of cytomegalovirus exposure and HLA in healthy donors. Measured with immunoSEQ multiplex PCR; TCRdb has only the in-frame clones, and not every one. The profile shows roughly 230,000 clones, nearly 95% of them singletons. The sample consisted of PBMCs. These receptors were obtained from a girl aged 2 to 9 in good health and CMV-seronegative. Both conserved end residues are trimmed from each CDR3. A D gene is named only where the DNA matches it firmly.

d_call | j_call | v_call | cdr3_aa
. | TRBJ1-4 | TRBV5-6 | ASSDSRVPNEKLF
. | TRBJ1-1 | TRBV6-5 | ASLRLNTEAF
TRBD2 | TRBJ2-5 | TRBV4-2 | ASSQEGLGGETQY
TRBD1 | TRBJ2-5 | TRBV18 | ASSERTGEETQY
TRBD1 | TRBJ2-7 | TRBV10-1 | ASSAGQGSYEQY
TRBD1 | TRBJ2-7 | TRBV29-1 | SVTESRQGAYEQY
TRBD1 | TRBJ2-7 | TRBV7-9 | ASSSPGTGFNEQY
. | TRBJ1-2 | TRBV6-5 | ASSPNSNYGYT
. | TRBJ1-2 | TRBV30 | AWLPRAYGYT
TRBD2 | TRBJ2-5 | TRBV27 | ASSSGLAGAGGETQY
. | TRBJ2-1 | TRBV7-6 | ASSLGRYQGNNEQF
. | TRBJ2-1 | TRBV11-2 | ASSLGRGYNEQF
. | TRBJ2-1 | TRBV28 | ASKAPIIYNEQF
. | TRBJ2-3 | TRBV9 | ASSVSSPGTDTQY
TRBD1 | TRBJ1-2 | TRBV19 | ASRQGLNYGYT
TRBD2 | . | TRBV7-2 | ASSLVAGASYEQY
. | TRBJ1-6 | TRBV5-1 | ASSLHAVSRGIRNSPLH
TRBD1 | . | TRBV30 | AWRPGQLYEQY
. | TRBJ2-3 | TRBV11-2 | ASSSDSLFPPDTQY
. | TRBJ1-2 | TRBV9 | ASSVQTSGHRKEGYT
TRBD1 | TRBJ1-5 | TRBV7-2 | ASNEGQGYQPQH
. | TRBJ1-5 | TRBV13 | ASSFGTGKNQPQH
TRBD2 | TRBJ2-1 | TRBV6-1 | ASTLAGANEQF
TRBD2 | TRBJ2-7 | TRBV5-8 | ASSPGLAGGSEQY
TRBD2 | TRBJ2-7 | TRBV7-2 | ASSPGGLAGVPGDEQY
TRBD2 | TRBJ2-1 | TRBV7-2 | ASSLVGGGGGNEQF
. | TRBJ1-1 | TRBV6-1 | ASRGVGGSTEAF
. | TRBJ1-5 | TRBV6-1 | ASSMGGRNQPQH
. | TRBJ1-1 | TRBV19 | ASTLEREVTTEAF
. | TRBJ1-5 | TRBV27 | ASSLSSGSSNQPQH
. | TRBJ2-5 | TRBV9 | ASSPAPEGQETQY